The clone carrying this TCR beta chain was seen repeatedly, ten times or more. Its target is not known. One entry per CDR3 protein, called by TCRdb with MiXCR from the reads. The sample yields roughly 500,000 distinct CDR3 sequences, 16% seen once. This entry is derived from a study of T cell repertoires in cytomegalovirus infection. Study context: Matching HLA type, along with CMV infection, was indicated by public TCR beta signatures.

Study-wide results and caveats: Identification of carriers of CMV plus the relevant HLA was performed using cumulative public TCR beta family frequency. Dominating the ex vivo response were TCR beta clonotypes that were CMV-specific and HLA-C-restricted.

The receptor was isolated from a human donor in good health (CMV status not recorded). Some clones in this sample may be carry-over from other donors' samples. Input material: CD8+ T cells from PBMCs.

CDR3: CASSLMSSGSAQTDTQYF. As DNA, the CDR3 is TGTGCCAGCAGTTTGATGTCTAGCGGAAGTGCACAGACAGATACGCAGTATTTT. V gene TRBV28 combines with J gene TRBJ2-3; 7 bases are a match to TRBD2. The CDR3 covers 18 residues. The V and J ends lost 3 bases and 3 bases, in that order; junction bases with no gene match: 15. Germline loops: CDR1 MDHEN, CDR2 SYDVKM.